The following is a TCR beta chain sequence with its context. This entry comes from a study of blood T cell repertoires in COVID-19. Looking at the study overall: COVID-19 samples collected from the United States, Italy and Spain covered acute and convalescent phases. T cells, B-cell-depleted T cells, or PBMCs provided the cDNA or gDNA that served as material.

The V gene's germline CDR1 is SGHRS and CDR2 YFSETQ. This CDR3 has 14 residues. Between the trimmed V and J ends, which lost 1 base and 2 bases, there was a span of 9 bases. Enrollees, about 18 to 89 years old, lived in 25 or so US areas. Per the original methods: It was from reference gene primer amplification that nucleated cell counts were estimated. Produced via immunoSEQ multiplex PCR; TCRdb's table is partial and in-frame only. The V and J calls and clone size are taken from that table; D and trimming were inferred from the DNA. The table records 250,000 or so clones, approximately 89% of them present only once.

The sequenced sample consisted of PBMCs or T cells enriched from blood (not recorded which). The chain joins TRBV5-1 to TRBJ1-1, with D maybe TRBD1 (5 bases). This clonotype was sampled from a woman aged 40 to 49 with acute COVID-19. The CDR3 region is CASSLTGVNTEAFF. The CDR3 DNA reads TGCGCCAGCAGCTTGACGGGGGTTAACACTGAAGCTTTCTTT.